The 12 T cell receptor beta chains below come from one sample, sequenced in a study of regulatory T cells in long-lasting Graves disease. Through Arm-PCR of CDR3 regions and iRepertoire HTBI primers, TCR beta libraries were built. Each CDR3 protein is one row after TCRdb ran MiXCR on the multiplex PCR reads. The profile covers almost 350,000 distinct CDR3 sequences, with 15% to 20% appearing a single time and approximately 31% taken by the ten largest. Time point described: persistent/refractory GD, antithyroid drugs over 5 years with positive TRAb. PBMC RNA served as the TCR library source. This specimen consisted of peripheral blood mononuclear cells (PBMCs), obtained when the disease was refractory, from a patient treated with antithyroid drugs. The receptors here all came from a female donor with Graves disease.

About this clonotype: A much bigger clone sits one base away, suggesting this may be a read error. This sequence joins TRBV5-6 and TRBJ1-1, with D perhaps TRBD1 (6 bases). The germline V gene encodes CDR1 SGHDT and CDR2 YYEEEE. Trimming pared 0 bases from V and 4 bases from J, leaving 13 bases between. The CDR3 has 15 amino acids. The CDR3 DNA follows: TGTGCCAGCAGCTTGGGCGGGGGCCTCCTCACTGAAGCTTTCTTT. It translates to CASSLGGGLLTEAFF.

There are a few counts of this clonotype. The V and J genes are TRBV5-1 and TRBJ2-7; 10 bases match TRBD2. With 2 bases clipped from V and 7 bases from J, the junction kept 6 bases outside the gene matches. Germline V CDR1 and CDR2: SGHRS, YFSETQ. The CDR3 runs 14 residues. The CDR3 DNA reads TGCGCCAGCAGCTTCGACCTAGCGGGAGTTGAGCAGTACTTC. Protein: CASSFDLAGVEQYF.

This clonotype was counted a few times. This chain links TRBV5-6 with TRBJ2-5, with TRBD2 as a possible D gene (5 bases). Germline V gives CDR1 SGHDT, CDR2 YYEEEE. The ends were cut back, 4 bases at V and 2 bases at J, with 12 bases in the middle. The CDR3 has 14 amino acids. The CDR3 DNA reads TGTGCCAGCAGCGGACGGGGAAGGCAAGAGACCCAGTACTTC. Protein sequence: CASSGRGRQETQYF. The full variable domain, completed using reference TRBV5-6 and TRBJ2-5, is DAGVTQSPTHLIKTRGQQVTLRCSPKSGHDTVSWYQQALGQGPQFIFQYYEEEERQRGNFPDRFSGHQFPNYSSELNVNALLLGDSALYLCASSGRGRQETQYFGPGTRLLVL.

This clonotype appeared many times. The gene calls are TRBV7-9 and TRBJ2-7; D is ambiguous. The germline V and J ends were trimmed by 5 bases and 6 bases, with 17 bases remaining between them. The CDR3 length is 14 residues. The germline V gene encodes CDR1 SEHNR and CDR2 FQNEAQ (reference sequence). CDR3 in amino acids: CASSQETVTSEQYF. CDR3 coding DNA: TGTGCCAGCAGCCAAGAAACGGTGACCTCCGAGCAGTACTTC.

The sample holds a few counts of this clonotype. The V gene is TRBV12-3 or TRBV12-4, the J gene TRBJ2-2; D tentatively reads TRBD1 or TRBD2 (6 bases each). Trimming left V 4 bases short and J 5 bases short, with 17 bases between. CDR3 length: 16 amino acids. The CDR3 sequence: CASSYPGRGGTGELFF. The CDR3 DNA sequence: TGTGCCAGCAGTTACCCGGGCAGGGGAGGAACCGGGGAGCTGTTTTTT.

The V call is TRBV27, the J call TRBJ1-1; 11 nucleotides agree with TRBD1. The germline V gene has CDR1 MNHEY and CDR2 SMNVEV (reference sequence). After removal of 5 bases from V and 4 bases from J, the junction contained 6 bases not matched to a gene. This CDR3 is built from 15 residues. The CDR3 DNA sequence: TGTGCCAGCAGTGGGGGGACAGGGGGTGGCACTGAAGCTTTCTTT. It is translated as CASSGGTGGGTEAFF.

The chain couples TRBV7-9 to TRBJ2-2, with TRBD1 matching over 7 bases. CDR1 and CDR2 from the germline V gene are SEHNR and FQNEAQ (reference sequence). J lost 0 bases, V lost 0 bases, and 4 bases had no gene match. The CDR3 is 17 residues long. CDR3 residues: CASSLAHRGTNTGELFF. For the CDR3, the DNA is TGTGCCAGCAGCTTAGCACACAGGGGCACGAACACCGGGGAGCTGTTTTTT.

Only one count was recorded for this clonotype. The chain couples TRBV27 to TRBJ1-2; tentative D call: TRBD1 (5 bases). The CDR3 has 13 amino acids. Germline-derived CDR1 and CDR2 are MNHEY and SMNVEV (reference sequence). Trimming removed 3 bases from V and 4 bases from J, with 9 bases in between. The CDR3 protein is CASSFSGGYGYTF. CDR3 DNA: TGTGCCAGCAGTTTTTCTGGGGGCTATGGCTACACCTTC.

This clonotype was seen at least ten times. The chain couples TRBV10-3 to TRBJ1-1; D gene unclear. The germline gives CDR1 ENHRY, CDR2 SYGVKD. V lost 0 bases and J 0 bases, leaving 8 bases between the germline ends. This CDR3 contains 15 residues. The CDR3 nucleotides read TGTGCCATCAGTGAGTCAACAGCCCTGAACACTGAAGCTTTCTTT. The encoded protein is CAISESTALNTEAFF.

This clonotype has more than one count but fewer than ten. The gene calls are TRBV2 and TRBJ2-7; a weak D match, TRBD2 (7 bases). Trimming took off 7 bases at V and 2 bases at J, with 18 bases between the two ends. The germline V gene has CDR1 SNHLY and CDR2 FYNNEI. The CDR3 loop spans 15 amino acids. CDR3 DNA: TGTGCCAGCATGGGGGGGCGGAGGGGCGCCTACGAGCAGTACTTC. Translating gives CASMGGRRGAYEQYF.

The sample holds many counts of this clonotype. The CDR3 is CSTSPSGGSNYGYTF. In DNA form, the CDR3 reads TGCAGCACCTCACCCTCGGGAGGTTCTAACTATGGCTACACCTTC. V is TRBV29-1 and J is TRBJ1-2, with D hard to call. Germline CDR1 reads SQVTM; CDR2 reads ANQGSEA. The CDR3 extends over 15 amino acids. V was clipped by 8 bases and J by 0 bases, with 19 bases between them.

With regard to this clonotype: An end of the junction does not agree with germline; a read error may underlie this. The gene calls are TRBV6-2 or TRBV6-3 and TRBJ1-5; 7 positions agree with TRBD1. Germline CDR1 reads MNHEY; CDR2 reads SVGEGT. CDR3 length: 14 amino acids. The CDR3 sequence: CAGSYSTGNQPQHF. In nucleotides, the CDR3 is TGTGCCGGCAGTTACTCGACAGGGAATCAGCCCCAGCATTTT.